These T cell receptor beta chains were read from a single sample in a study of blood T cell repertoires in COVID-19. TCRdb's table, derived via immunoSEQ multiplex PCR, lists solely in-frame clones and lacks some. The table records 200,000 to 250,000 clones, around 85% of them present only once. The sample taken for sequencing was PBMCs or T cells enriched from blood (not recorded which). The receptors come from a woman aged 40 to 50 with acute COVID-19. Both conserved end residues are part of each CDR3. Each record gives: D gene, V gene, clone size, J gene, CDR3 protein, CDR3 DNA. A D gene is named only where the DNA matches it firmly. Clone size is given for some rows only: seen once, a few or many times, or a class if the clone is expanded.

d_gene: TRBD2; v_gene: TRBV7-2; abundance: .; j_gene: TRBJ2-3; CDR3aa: CASSLVGRATDTQYF; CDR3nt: TGTGCCAGCAGCTTAGTTGGGAGGGCAACAGATACGCAGTATTTT
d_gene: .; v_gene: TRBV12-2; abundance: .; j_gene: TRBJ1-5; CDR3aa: CASRLARGKGGQVRDQPQHF; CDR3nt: TGTGCAAGTCGCTTAGCGCGAGGGAAAGGGGGACAGGTGAGGGATCAGCCCCAGCATTTT
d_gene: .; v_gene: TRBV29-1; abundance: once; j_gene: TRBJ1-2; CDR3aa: CSVEGTANYGYTF; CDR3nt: TGCAGCGTTGAAGGAACAGCTAACTATGGCTACACCTTC
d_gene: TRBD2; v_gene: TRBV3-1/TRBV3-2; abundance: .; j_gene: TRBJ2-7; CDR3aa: CASSQDLAGKYEQYF; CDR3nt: TGTGCCAGCAGCCAAGATCTAGCGGGAAAATACGAGCAGTACTTC
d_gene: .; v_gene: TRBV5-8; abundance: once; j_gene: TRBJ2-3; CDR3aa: CASRPQGTDTQYF; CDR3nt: TGTGCCAGCAGACCCCAGGGCACAGATACGCAGTATTTT
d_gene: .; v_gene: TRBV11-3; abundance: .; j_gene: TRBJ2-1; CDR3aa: CASRSIYNEQFF; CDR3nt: TGTGCCAGCAGATCCATCTACAATGAGCAGTTCTTC
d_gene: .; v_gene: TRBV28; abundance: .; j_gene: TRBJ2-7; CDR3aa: CASSLLGSGYEQYF; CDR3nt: TGTGCCAGCAGTTTACTGGGGAGCGGCTACGAGCAGTACTTC
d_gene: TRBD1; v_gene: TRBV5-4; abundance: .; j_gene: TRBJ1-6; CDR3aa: CASSLEDRVTLHF; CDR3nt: TGTGCCAGCAGCTTGGAGGACAGGGTAACCCTCCACTTT
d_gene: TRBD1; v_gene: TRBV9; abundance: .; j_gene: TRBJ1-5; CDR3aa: CASSVEAQGGPQHF; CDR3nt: TGTGCCAGCAGCGTAGAGGCCCAGGGGGGGCCCCAGCATTTT
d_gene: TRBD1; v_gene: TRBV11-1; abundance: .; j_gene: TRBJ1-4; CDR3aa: CASSFGQGGEKLFF; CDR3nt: TGTGCCAGCAGCTTTGGACAGGGAGGGGAAAAACTGTTTTTT
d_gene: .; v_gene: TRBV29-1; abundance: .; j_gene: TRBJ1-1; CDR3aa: CSVERRGLDAEAFF; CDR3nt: TGCAGCGTTGAACGGCGGGGGCTCGACGCTGAAGCTTTCTTT
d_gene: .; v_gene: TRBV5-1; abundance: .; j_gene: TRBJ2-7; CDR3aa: CASSLRGNREQYF; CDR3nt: TGCGCCAGCAGCTTGCGGGGTAATCGCGAGCAGTACTTC
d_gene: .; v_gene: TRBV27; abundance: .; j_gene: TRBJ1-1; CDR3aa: CASNKIGSMNTEAFF; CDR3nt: TGTGCCTCAAATAAAATCGGGTCTATGAACACTGAAGCTTTCTTT
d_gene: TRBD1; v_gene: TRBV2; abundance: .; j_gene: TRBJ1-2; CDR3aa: CASSGQGAPGYTF; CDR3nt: TGTGCCAGCAGTGGGCAGGGGGCGCCCGGCTACACCTTC
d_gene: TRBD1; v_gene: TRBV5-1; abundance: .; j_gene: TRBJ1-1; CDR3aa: CASRRGQGLMNTEAFF; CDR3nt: TGCGCCAGCAGACGGGGACAGGGGTTGATGAACACTGAAGCTTTCTTT
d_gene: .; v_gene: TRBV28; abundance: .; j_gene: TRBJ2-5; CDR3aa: CASRTSYYREETQYF; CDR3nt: TGTGCCAGCAGAACCTCTTATTACAGGGAAGAGACCCAGTACTTC
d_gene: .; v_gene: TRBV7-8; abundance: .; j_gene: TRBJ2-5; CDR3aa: CASSFSHHQETQYF; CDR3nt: TGTGCCAGCAGCTTTTCCCATCACCAAGAGACCCAGTACTTC
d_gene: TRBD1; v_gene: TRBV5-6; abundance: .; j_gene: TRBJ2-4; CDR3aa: CASSPQGQGKNIQYF; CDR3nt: TGTGCCAGCAGCCCGCAGGGACAGGGCAAAAACATTCAGTACTTC
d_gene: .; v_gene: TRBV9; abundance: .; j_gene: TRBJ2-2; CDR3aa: CASSPSDSTGELFF; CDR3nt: TGTGCCAGCAGCCCCTCCGACAGCACCGGGGAGCTGTTTTTT
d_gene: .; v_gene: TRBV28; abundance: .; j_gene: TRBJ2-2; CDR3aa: CASSELQTDGELFF; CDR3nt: TGTGCCAGCAGTGAACTACAAACGGACGGGGAGCTGTTTTTT
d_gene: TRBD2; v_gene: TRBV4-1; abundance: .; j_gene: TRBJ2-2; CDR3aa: CASSQVGPTSGRRELFF; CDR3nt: TGCGCCAGCAGCCAAGTAGGCCCGACTAGCGGGAGAAGGGAGCTGTTTTTT
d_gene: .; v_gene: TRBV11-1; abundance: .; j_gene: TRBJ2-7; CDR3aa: CASSSTQRHEQYF; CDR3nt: TGTGCCAGCAGCTCAACGCAGCGGCACGAGCAGTACTTC
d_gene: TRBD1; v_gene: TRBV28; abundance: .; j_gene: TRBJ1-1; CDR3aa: CASTSLTGGYTEAFF; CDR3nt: TGTGCCAGCACTTCCCTGACAGGGGGTTATACTGAAGCTTTCTTT
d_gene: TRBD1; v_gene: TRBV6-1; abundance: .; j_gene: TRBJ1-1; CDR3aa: CASSPLQGADEAFF; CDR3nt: TGTGCCAGCAGCCCCTTACAGGGGGCGGATGAAGCTTTCTTT